This T cell receptor beta chain came from a study of T cells after yellow fever vaccination. Study in general: Fractions low in cell number were prepared with SMART-Seq v4 Ultra Low Input. The study, taken as a whole, reports: Peaking on day 5 versus 15, the secondary response was faster but weaker. Contaminants from the bulk population, in the form of abundant clonotypes, could be found in FACS-sorted repertoires.

CDR1 and CDR2 (germline): SGHRS, YFSETQ. The V end was cut by 0 bases, the J end by 2 bases, with 9 bases between. The length of the CDR3 is 15 residues. The sample holds many counts of this clonotype. Its antigen is unidentified. Researchers made TCR cDNA using 5'RACE template switching, and this step added a universal primer site and UMIs. TCRdb processed the 5' RACE reads anew with MiXCR; each CDR3 protein has one entry. The data show approximately 550,000 distinct CDR3 sequences, under 25% seen once. The TCR originated in a man aged 25 to 40 who received the YFV17D yellow fever vaccine. The chain carries TRBV5-1 and TRBJ2-4, with D perhaps matching TRBD1 (5 bases). Sequencing used PBMCs, obtained 15 days after the yellow fever booster vaccination. In DNA, the CDR3 is TGCGCCAGCAGCTTGGCTCAGGGAACCAAAAACATTCAGTACTTC. This gives the protein CASSLAQGTKNIQYF.